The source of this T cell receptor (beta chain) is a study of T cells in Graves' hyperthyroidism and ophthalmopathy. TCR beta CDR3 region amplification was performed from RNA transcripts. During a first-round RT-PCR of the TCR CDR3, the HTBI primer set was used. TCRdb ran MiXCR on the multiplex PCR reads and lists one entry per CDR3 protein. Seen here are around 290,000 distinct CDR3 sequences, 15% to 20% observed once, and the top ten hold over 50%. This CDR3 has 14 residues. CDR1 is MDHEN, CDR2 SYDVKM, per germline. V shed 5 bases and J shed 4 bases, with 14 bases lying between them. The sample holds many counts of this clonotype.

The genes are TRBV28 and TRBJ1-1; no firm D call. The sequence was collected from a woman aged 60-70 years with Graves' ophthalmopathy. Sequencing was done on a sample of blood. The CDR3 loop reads CASSTPDRITEAFF. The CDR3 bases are TGTGCCAGCAGTACCCCGGACCGGATCACTGAAGCTTTCTTT.